Sequencing of this T cell receptor (beta chain) was carried out in a study of metastatic and nonmetastatic thyroid tumors. Overall study: For malignant and benign thyroid patients, tumor or nodule tissue and blood were the sources whose repertoires were compared.

TCRdb re-analyzed the PCR reads using MiXCR. This repertoire shows 40,000 to 45,000 clones, about 16% found once; its top ten account for 3.8%. This clone appeared many times. CDR3 length: 15 residues. Germline V gene data show CDR1 as DFQATT and CDR2 as SNEGSKA (reference sequence). V gave up 4 bases and J gave up 1 base, with 16 bases separating them. Thyroid surgery took place with no prior treatment in any patient. The source material was blood. This TCR was recovered from a female donor with papillary thyroid cancer or a benign thyroid nodule (not recorded which). Some clones in this sample may be carry-over from other donors' samples. The chain combines TRBV20-1 with TRBJ1-1, with no clear D. The CDR3 DNA sequence: TGCAGTGCTACTTCTTGGGAACACGCGAACACTGAAGCTTTCTTT. This codes for CSATSWEHANTEAFF.